The 18 T cell receptor beta chains reported below all come from one sample, sequenced in a study of post-analysis software for immune sequencing data. General study points: In patients, roughly 5 TRBV segments were more frequent than in controls, with TRBV5-6, TRBV5-1 and TRBV20-1 among them.

These TCRs' antigens remain unknown. Libraries were made from TCR beta cDNA, and they carried unique molecular identifiers. TCRdb independently ran MiXCR on the PCR reads; one entry per CDR3 protein. The table has roughly 730,000 distinct CDR3 sequences, 25% to 30% seen once. The sample taken for sequencing was blood. These receptors came from a girl aged 5-17 years with multiple sclerosis.

In its sample, this clonotype was seen a few times. V usage is TRBV29-1 and J usage is TRBJ2-7; a possible D gene is TRBD2 (6 bases). Between the trimmed V and J ends, which lost 8 bases and 7 bases, there was a span of 21 bases. Germline lookup yields CDR1 SQVTM and CDR2 ANQGSEA. This CDR3 is 13 amino acids long. The CDR3 reads CSCSGTGTWEQYF. The CDR3 DNA is TGCAGCTGCTCCGGGACGGGGACTTGGGAGCAGTACTTC.

The chain combines TRBV20-1 with TRBJ1-2, with 8 bases lining up with TRBD1. CDR1 is DFQATT, CDR2 SNEGSKA, per germline (reference sequence). The V segment lost 1 base and the J segment 6 bases; nucleotides outside the gene matches: 4. The CDR3 runs 13 residues. CDR3 sequence: CSARGGRGHGYTF. The DNA of the CDR3 is TGCAGTGCTAGAGGGGGCAGGGGGCATGGCTACACCTTC.

This clonotype was detected only a few times. The chain combines TRBV4-3 with TRBJ2-2, with 8 positions matching TRBD2. Germline V CDR1 and CDR2: LGHNA, YSLEER. The V and J ends lost 4 bases and 2 bases, in that order; junction bases with no gene match: 6. The CDR3 runs 16 residues. The CDR3: CASSRRLALNTGELFF. The CDR3, as DNA: TGCGCCAGCAGCCGTAGACTAGCGCTAAACACCGGGGAGCTGTTTTTT.

The chain links TRBV6-1 to TRBJ2-7, with unresolved D. The CDR3 is 16 amino acids. Between the trimmed V and J ends, which lost 1 base and 0 bases, there was a span of 13 bases. Germline assignment: CDR1 MNHNS and CDR2 SASEGT. The DNA for the CDR3 is TGTGCCAGCAGTGAAGGGTACGGGCCCCGCTCCTACGAGCAGTACTTC. Translation gives CASSEGYGPRSYEQYF.

V usage is TRBV29-1 and J usage is TRBJ2-1; 11 nucleotides line up with TRBD2. V lost 7 bases, J lost 5 bases, and 4 bases stayed unmatched. The CDR3 loop spans 13 amino acids. CDR1 SQVTM and CDR2 ANQGSEA come from the germline V gene. CDR3 in DNA: TGCAGCGCCGGGACTAGCGGACACAATGAGCAGTTCTTC. It translates to CSAGTSGHNEQFF.

The chain employs TRBV28 and TRBJ2-1; 7 bases are shared with TRBD1. The CDR3 sequence is 15 residues long. Per the germline V gene, CDR1 is MDHEN and CDR2 is SYDVKM. With 3 bases clipped from V and 7 bases from J, the junction kept 9 bases outside the gene matches. CDR3 sequence reads: CASSLERGRRNEQFF. DNA for the CDR3: TGTGCCAGCAGTTTGGAAAGGGGGCGTCGAAATGAGCAGTTCTTC.

This sequence joins TRBV20-1 and TRBJ2-3; 12 bases match TRBD2. This CDR3 has 16 amino acids. V dropped 4 bases and J dropped 4; count of bases not matched to a gene: 9. In germline, CDR1 is DFQATT, CDR2 SNEGSKA (reference sequence). For the CDR3, the DNA is TGCAGTGCTACCCCGACTAGCGGGAGATCGGCAGATACGCAGTATTTT. It is translated as CSATPTSGRSADTQYF.

This clonotype was counted ten times or more. The chain joins TRBV5-1 to TRBJ2-6, with D tentatively TRBD1 or TRBD2 (5 bases each). The V gene's germline CDR1 is SGHRS and CDR2 YFSETQ. The CDR3 covers 18 residues. V was cut by 1 base and J by 0 bases, with 14 bases left in between. The CDR3 nucleotides read TGCGCCAGCAGCTTGACTGTGGGACGAGACTCTGGGGCCAACGTCCTGACTTTC. This sequence encodes CASSLTVGRDSGANVLTF.

This clonotype was counted between two and nine times. Sequence at one end of the junction differs from germline and may be a read error. The chain recombines TRBV2 with TRBJ1-4; D unclear. There are 11 residues in the CDR3. Germline assignment: CDR1 SNHLY and CDR2 FYNNEI. CDR3 nucleotide sequence: TGTGCCCTCGGCGGAGGCGAAAGACTGTTTTTT. Protein: CALGGGERLFF.

The chain carries TRBV20-1 and TRBJ1-5; D is undetermined. This CDR3 has 12 amino acids. V dropped 6 bases and J dropped 6 bases, with 12 bases sitting between them. Looked up from germline, CDR1 is DFQATT and CDR2 is SNEGSKA (reference sequence). The CDR3, as DNA: TGCAGTGCAGAAGCATCGGGTCAGCCCCAGCATTTT. Translating gives CSAEASGQPQHF.

The gene calls are TRBV5-1 and TRBJ2-3, with 10 nucleotides matching TRBD2. Germline lookup yields CDR1 SGHRS and CDR2 YFSETQ. After removal of 5 bases from V and 2 bases from J, the junction contained 5 bases not matched to a gene. There are 15 residues in the CDR3. The CDR3 coding sequence is TGCGCCAGCAGACTAGCGGGGTCCCCCACAGATACGCAGTATTTT. This sequence encodes CASRLAGSPTDTQYF. Full variable domain (remainder filled in from reference TRBV5-1 and TRBJ2-3): KAGVTQTPRYLIKTRGQQVTLSCSPISGHRSVSWYQQTPGQGLQFLFEYFSETQRNKGNFPGRFSGRQFSNSRSEMNVSTLELGDSALYLCASRLAGSPTDTQYFGPGTRLTVL.

This clonotype showed up many times. This chain links TRBV20-1 with TRBJ2-6; TRBD1 agrees at 10 bases. Trimming took 7 bases from V and 0 from J; bases not matched to a gene: 6. Germline V gives CDR1 DFQATT, CDR2 SNEGSKA (reference sequence). The CDR3 covers 16 residues. This CDR3 is CSGVRTGGSGANVLTF. CDR3 coding DNA: TGCAGTGGGGTACGGACAGGGGGCTCTGGGGCCAACGTCCTGACTTTC.

This clonotype was seen a handful of times. The chain is built from TRBV4-2 and TRBJ2-1, with TRBD2 matching over 9 bases. This CDR3 is 16 amino acids long. CDR1 LGHNA and CDR2 YNFKEQ come from the germline V gene. The junction had 9 bases not matched to a gene; V was cut back by 0 bases and J by 9 bases. The CDR3 region is CASSQDPSGVSREQFF. CDR3 DNA: TGTGCCAGCAGCCAAGATCCTAGCGGGGTTTCCCGTGAGCAGTTCTTC.

The rearrangement links TRBV2 to TRBJ2-2, with D unresolved. From germline, CDR1 is SNHLY and CDR2 FYNNEI. V shed 7 bases and J shed 1 base, with 13 bases lying between them. This CDR3 is built from 15 residues. CDR3 loop: CASKAQTLNTGELFF. The CDR3 nucleotides are TGTGCCAGCAAGGCCCAAACCTTGAACACCGGGGAGCTGTTTTTT. Full variable domain (rest looked up from reference TRBV2 and TRBJ2-2): EPEVTQTPSHQVTQMGQEVILRCVPISNHLYFYWYRQILGQKVEFLVSFYNNEISEKSEIFDDQFSVERPDGSNFTLKIRSTKLEDSAMYFCASKAQTLNTGELFFGEGSRLTVL.

The J gene is TRBJ2-7, the V gene TRBV18; 9 bases are a match to TRBD1. J gave up 3 bases and V 6 bases, and 21 bases lay outside the gene matches. This CDR3 contains 19 residues. Germline V gene data show CDR1 as KGHSH and CDR2 as LQKENI. In nucleotides, the CDR3 is TGTGCCAGCTCGGCCACCGGGACAGGGCTCGTCCAGGGTATCTACGAGCAGTACTTC. This sequence encodes CASSATGTGLVQGIYEQYF. The entire variable domain, with the rest obtained from reference TRBV18 and TRBJ2-7, is as follows: NAGVMQNPRHLVRRRGQEARLRCSPMKGHSHVYWYRQLPEEGLKFMVYLQKENIIDESGMPKERFSAEFPKEGPSILRIQQVVRGDSAAYFCASSATGTGLVQGIYEQYFGPGTRLTVT.

This clonotype was found a few times. The chain uses TRBV2 and TRBJ2-1, with TRBD1 as a possible D gene (6 bases). The CDR3 is 14 residues long. Germline V lookup: CDR1 SNHLY, CDR2 FYNNEI. Trimming stripped 7 bases from V and 2 bases from J, with 12 bases between. The CDR3 is CASTRQETYNEQFF. Here the CDR3 DNA reads TGTGCCAGCACGAGACAGGAAACCTACAATGAGCAGTTCTTC.

In this sample, this clonotype turned up many times. The chain combines TRBV7-9 with TRBJ2-6, with D possibly called TRBD1 or TRBD2 (5 bases each). Germline values: CDR1 SEHNR, CDR2 FQNEAQ (reference sequence). V lost 8 bases, J lost 0 bases, and 11 bases lay in between. The CDR3 covers 15 residues. The CDR3 coding sequence is TGTGCCAGCCGGGGACCGCTCTCTGGGGCCAACGTCCTGACTTTC. This sequence encodes CASRGPLSGANVLTF.

This chain connects TRBV20-1 to TRBJ2-3; a possible D gene is TRBD2 (6 bases). The V gene lost 0 bases and the J gene lost 4 bases, with 23 bases spanning the gap. The CDR3 runs 18 residues. Germline V gene sequence: CDR1 DFQATT, CDR2 SNEGSKA (reference sequence). The CDR3 loop reads CSARDSLVREWVPDTQYF. The CDR3, as DNA: TGCAGTGCTAGAGACTCGCTAGTCCGGGAGTGGGTCCCAGATACGCAGTATTTT.